Below are 18 T cell receptor beta chains sequenced from a single sample in a study of TIL therapy for anti-PD-1-resistant metastatic lung cancer (dated by TCRdb to 2020 to 2022). The meaning of the sample's time point label: pre-treatment sample, taken before nivolumab and TIL therapy. TCR beta CDR3 regions were amplified from genomic DNA by bias-controlled multiplex PCR with the immunoSEQ v3 hsTCRB kit. TCRdb retrieved this table from immuneACCESS and kept in-frame rearrangements only. Not all clones are present; in checked studies, unresolved V genes account for under half, and no reason is known for the remainder. Present in this sample are approximately 60,000 clones, around 79% of which were seen just once. The ten most abundant clones make up less than 2% of the sample. The source was blood, collected at baseline. These receptors originate from a person aged 25-85 years with non-small cell lung cancer.

The J gene is TRBJ2-2, the V gene TRBV4-2, with TRBD2 matching over 10 bases. Germline values: CDR1 LGHNA, CDR2 YNFKEQ. J lost 4 bases, V lost 0 bases, and 8 bases had no gene match. The CDR3 consists of 18 residues. CDR3 region: CASSQEGGPSGGTGELFF. CDR3 sequence (DNA): TGTGCCAGCAGCCAAGAAGGGGGGCCTAGCGGGGGCACCGGGGAGCTGTTTTTT.

This clone was seen a handful of times. V gene TRBV6-4 combines with J gene TRBJ2-1; possible D gene TRBD1, 5 bases. V was trimmed by 3 bases and J by 0 bases, leaving 9 bases between them. This CDR3 comprises 15 residues. Germline V lookup: CDR1 MRHNA, CDR2 SNTAGT. The CDR3 bases are TGTGCCAGCAGTGAGGGGCTGAGCTCCTACAATGAGCAGTTCTTC. Translating it yields CASSEGLSSYNEQFF.

This clone occurred a few times. The J gene is TRBJ1-1, the V gene TRBV14; D uncertain. Per the germline V gene, CDR1 is SGHDN and CDR2 is FVKESK. The CDR3 extends over 13 amino acids. V was pared by 4 bases and J by 0 bases, with 6 bases between. The CDR3 DNA reads as TGTGCCAGCAGCCCACCGGTGAACACTGAAGCTTTCTTT. This codes for CASSPPVNTEAFF.

The rearrangement joins TRBV9 to TRBJ1-1; TRBD1 might be the D (6 bases). Germline V gene data show CDR1 as SGDLS and CDR2 as YYNGEE. V lost 3 bases to trimming and J lost 0 bases, with 12 bases between them. This CDR3 comprises 15 residues. The CDR3 DNA sequence: TGTGCCAGCAGCGGGGGGCAGGGTGTGAACACTGAAGCTTTCTTT. Protein product: CASSGGQGVNTEAFF.

J is TRBJ2-5 and V is TRBV6-5; D is unresolved. In germline, CDR1 is MNHEY, CDR2 SVGAGI. Trimming pared 0 bases from V and 3 bases from J, leaving 8 bases between. The CDR3 length is 14 residues. The CDR3 DNA sequence: TGTGCCAGCAGTTACTCGGAAGGAAAAGAGACCCAGTACTTC. This codes for CASSYSEGKETQYF.

This clone came up many times. This chain joins TRBV9 and TRBJ1-4; D gene uncertain. Germline lookup yields CDR1 SGDLS and CDR2 YYNGEE. Deletions cut 1 base from V and 0 bases from J, with 4 bases between. This CDR3 is built from 14 residues. In nucleotides, the CDR3 is TGTGCCAGCAGCGTAACAGCAACTAATGAAAAACTGTTTTTT. This sequence encodes CASSVTATNEKLFF.

The gene calls are TRBV14 and TRBJ2-3, with 7 bases fitting TRBD1. This CDR3 region has 14 residues. Germline values: CDR1 SGHDN, CDR2 FVKESK. J lost 3 bases, V lost 4 bases, and 4 bases had no gene match. The CDR3 bases are TGTGCCAGCAGCCTTCGACAGGGTACAGATACGCAGTATTTT. It is translated as CASSLRQGTDTQYF.

The rearrangement uses TRBV4-2 and TRBJ2-7; D perhaps matches TRBD1 (5 bases). V was clipped by 0 bases and J by 2 bases, with 14 bases between them. The CDR3 has 16 amino acids. Germline CDR1 is LGHNA and CDR2 is YNFKEQ. In DNA, the CDR3 is TGTGCCAGCAGCCAAGATGGTACAGGCGTCACCTACGAGCAGTACTTC. The encoded protein is CASSQDGTGVTYEQYF.

The CDR3 spells CSVEDHGNPSRTEAFF. CDR3 nucleotides: TGCAGCGTTGAAGATCACGGGAACCCCAGTAGGACTGAAGCTTTCTTT. This rearrangement joins TRBV29-1 to TRBJ1-1; D is ambiguous. The CDR3 extends over 16 amino acids. Between the trimmed V and J ends, which lost 0 bases and 5 bases, there was a span of 19 bases. CDR1 and CDR2 from the germline V gene are SQVTM and ANQGSEA.

The rearrangement uses TRBV6-5 and TRBJ2-5, with D possibly being TRBD2 (6 bases). Germline assignment: CDR1 MNHEY and CDR2 SVGAGI. This CDR3 is 13 amino acids long. Trimming took off 2 bases at V and 4 bases at J, with 8 bases between the two ends. The CDR3 reads CASSYLGGETQYF. For the CDR3, the DNA is TGTGCCAGCAGTTACCTCGGGGGAGAGACCCAGTACTTC.

This clone was observed once. The chain has TRBV19 and TRBJ2-1, with 11 bases aligning to TRBD1. V shed 7 bases and J 6 bases; nucleotides not matched to a gene: 11. Germline-derived CDR1 and CDR2 are LNHDA and SQIVND (reference sequence). This CDR3 region has 16 residues. The CDR3 region has the DNA TGTGCCAGTAACCCGGGACAGGGGGTGGGGGCCAATGAGCAGTTCTTC. Translated, it gives CASNPGQGVGANEQFF.

The chain couples TRBV7-2 to TRBJ1-2; D uncertain. The V gene lost 2 bases and the J gene lost 0 bases, with 10 bases spanning the gap. Germline loops: CDR1 SGHTA, CDR2 FQGNSA. The CDR3 length is 15 residues. Written as DNA, the CDR3 is TGTGCCAGCAGCTTATCGCCACCTTCTAACTATGGCTACACCTTC. Its translation: CASSLSPPSNYGYTF. The whole variable domain, remainder taken from reference TRBV7-2 and TRBJ1-2, is GAGVSQSPSNKVTEKGKDVELRCDPISGHTALYWYRQSLGQGLEFLIYFQGNSAPDKSGLPSDRFSAERTGGSVSTLTIQRTQQEDSAVYLCASSLSPPSNYGYTFGSGTRLTVV.

The chain carries TRBV5-1 and TRBJ1-5; 9 bases match TRBD1. CDR1 is SGHRS, CDR2 YFSETQ, per germline. The CDR3 loop spans 15 amino acids. V dropped 4 bases and J dropped 4; count of bases not matched to a gene: 6. CDR3 DNA: TGCGCCAGCAGCGCCGGGACAGGGACTAATCAGCCCCAGCATTTT. Encoded protein: CASSAGTGTNQPQHF.

The chain carries TRBV5-6 and TRBJ2-5; 9 bases are shared with TRBD1. Germline lookup yields CDR1 SGHDT and CDR2 YYEEEE. CDR3 length: 14 amino acids. The trim removed 5 bases at V and 5 bases at J, leaving 7 bases unmatched. The CDR3 protein is CASSSATGGETQYF. CDR3 DNA sequence: TGTGCCAGCAGTTCCGCGACAGGGGGGGAGACCCAGTACTTC.

The chain employs TRBV7-2 and TRBJ2-1; perhaps TRBD2 as D (5 bases). This CDR3 has 16 amino acids. Germline V gene lookup returns CDR1 SGHTA and CDR2 FQGNSA. V gave up 5 bases and J gave up 5 bases, with 19 bases separating them. CDR3 coding DNA: TGTGCCAGCAGCCCCCTGGAGGTAGCGCTACACAATGAGCAGTTCTTC. Translating gives CASSPLEVALHNEQFF. Supplemented by reference TRBV7-2 and TRBJ2-1, the full variable domain reads GAGVSQSPSNKVTEKGKDVELRCDPISGHTALYWYRQSLGQGLEFLIYFQGNSAPDKSGLPSDRFSAERTGGSVSTLTIQRTQQEDSAVYLCASSPLEVALHNEQFFGPGTRLTVL.

The chain is built from TRBV20-1 and TRBJ2-7; tentatively, D is TRBD1 (5 bases). The V gene's germline CDR1 is DFQATT and CDR2 SNEGSKA (reference sequence). This CDR3 has 11 amino acids. Trimming removed 6 bases from V and 7 bases from J, with 13 bases in between. CDR3 sequence (DNA): TGCAGTGCGCAACACCCAGGGGAGCAGTACTTC. The encoded protein is CSAQHPGEQYF.

The rearrangement links TRBV4-3 to TRBJ1-3; D not resolved. Trimming pared 0 bases from V and 3 bases from J, leaving 6 bases between. The CDR3 covers 14 residues. Germline loops: CDR1 LGHNA, CDR2 YSLEER. This CDR3 reads CASSQDKFGNTIYF. In nucleotides, the CDR3 is TGCGCCAGCAGCCAAGATAAATTTGGAAACACCATATATTTT.

The chain uses TRBV19 and TRBJ1-4; 7 positions match TRBD1. This CDR3 comprises 17 residues. With V trimmed by 8 bases and J by 3 bases, 15 bases remained unmatched. Germline CDR1 and CDR2: LNHDA and SQIVND (reference sequence). The CDR3 nucleotides read TGTGCCAGTGGATACCCCCCGACCGGGACAGCTAATGAAAAACTGTTTTTT. Protein sequence: CASGYPPTGTANEKLFF.